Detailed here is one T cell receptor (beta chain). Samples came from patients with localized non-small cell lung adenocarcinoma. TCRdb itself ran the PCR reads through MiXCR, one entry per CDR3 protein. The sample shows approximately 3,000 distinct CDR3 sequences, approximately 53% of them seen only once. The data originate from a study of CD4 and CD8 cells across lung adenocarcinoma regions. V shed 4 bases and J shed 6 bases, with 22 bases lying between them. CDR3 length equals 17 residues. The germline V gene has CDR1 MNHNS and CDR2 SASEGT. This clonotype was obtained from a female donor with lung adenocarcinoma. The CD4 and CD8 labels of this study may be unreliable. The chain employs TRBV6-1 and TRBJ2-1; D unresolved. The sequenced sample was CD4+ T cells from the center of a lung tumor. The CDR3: CASSVLRIGLRGNEQFF. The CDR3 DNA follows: TGTGCCAGCAGTGTCTTACGAATCGGGCTACGAGGCAATGAGCAGTTCTTC.